These 29 T cell receptor beta chains came from one sample sequenced in a study of CD8+ T cells in alopecia areata. Stated treatment: oral pan-JAK inhibitor, 5-10 mg twice daily. RNA, once extracted, was reverse transcribed into cDNA for use as the sequencing template. The assay was immunoSEQ multiplex PCR, and TCRdb's table has in-frame clones only and misses some. The table includes 200,000 to 250,000 clones, 64% detected once. This material consisted of CD4+ T cells sorted from blood, taken at week 4, from a patient treated with tofacitinib. These receptors were taken from a human donor with alopecia areata.

This clone was detected a few times. The chain uses TRBV7-9 and TRBJ1-6; D is undetermined. From germline, CDR1 is SEHNR and CDR2 FQNEAQ (reference sequence). Trimming removed 3 bases at V and 8 bases at J, with 14 bases between. The CDR3 is 15 residues long. CDR3 nucleotide sequence: TGTGCCAGCAGCTTGGATCGGGGTCGGCATTCACCCCTCCACTTT. It is translated as CASSLDRGRHSPLHF. Using reference TRBV7-9 and TRBJ1-6 for the parts outside the CDR3, the full variable domain is DTGVSQNPRHKITKRGQNVTFRCDPISEHNRLYWYRQTLGQGPEFLTYFQNEAQLEKSRLLSDRFSAERPKGSFSTLEIQRTEQGDSAMYLCASSLDRGRHSPLHFGNGTRLTVT.

This clone appeared a few times. Here the CDR3 reads CATSKDRASYNEQFF. CDR3 DNA sequence: TGTGCCACCAGCAAGGACAGGGCCTCCTACAATGAGCAGTTCTTC. The V gene is TRBV15, the J gene TRBJ2-1; 8 bases are shared with TRBD1. The CDR3 length is 15 residues. CDR1 is LNHNV and CDR2 is YYDKDF in the germline V gene (reference sequence). J was trimmed by 0 bases and V by 4 bases; bases with no gene match: 2.

This clone has more than one count but fewer than ten. The chain combines TRBV10-2 with TRBJ2-6; a weak D match, TRBD1 (5 bases). Trimming pared 6 bases from V and 0 bases from J, leaving 12 bases between. The CDR3 loop spans 16 amino acids. CDR1 and CDR2 from the germline V gene are WSHSY and SAAADI. This chain's CDR3 is CASRDSRSSGANVLTF. DNA for the CDR3: TGCGCCAGCAGAGACAGTAGATCCTCTGGGGCCAACGTCCTGACTTTC.

The chain carries TRBV7-9 and TRBJ2-1, with 8 nucleotides matching TRBD2. With V trimmed by 5 bases and J by 3 bases, 6 bases remained unmatched. Germline CDR1 is SEHNR and CDR2 is FQNEAQ (reference sequence). The CDR3 has 15 residues. This CDR3 reads CASSLRRGDYNEQFF. The CDR3 bases are TGTGCCAGCAGCCTAAGGCGGGGGGACTACAATGAGCAGTTCTTC.

V gene TRBV29-1 combines with J gene TRBJ1-1; perhaps TRBD1 as D (6 bases). The length of the CDR3 is 13 residues. V gave up 5 bases and J gave up 4 bases, with 14 bases separating them. Germline loops: CDR1 SQVTM, CDR2 ANQGSEA. The DNA of the CDR3 is TGCAGCGTTACGACAGGATTCGGCACTGAAGCTTTCTTT. Its protein product is CSVTTGFGTEAFF.

The CDR3 spells CASSRSPSVQETQYF. CDR3 coding DNA: TGCGCCAGCAGCCGCTCCCCCAGCGTCCAAGAGACCCAGTACTTC. The chain joins TRBV4-1 to TRBJ2-5, with D unclear. Germline-derived CDR1 and CDR2 are MGHRA and YSYEKL. The CDR3 is made up of 15 amino acids. Trimming stripped 4 bases from V and 1 base from J, with 13 bases between.

The chain carries TRBV4-1 and TRBJ1-1; no firm D call. The CDR3 covers 16 residues. V was shortened by 3 bases and J by 1 base, with 15 bases between the two germline ends. Germline CDR1 and CDR2: MGHRA and YSYEKL. Here the CDR3 reads CASSHRHRNRNTEAFF. CDR3 coding DNA: TGCGCCAGCAGCCACCGACATCGTAACAGGAACACTGAAGCTTTCTTT.

The chain uses TRBV18 and TRBJ2-5; possible D gene TRBD1, 6 bases. Trimming left V 4 bases short and J 1 base short, with 19 bases between. Per the germline V gene, CDR1 is KGHSH and CDR2 is LQKENI. The CDR3 runs 17 residues. The CDR3 loop is CASSRLVRGTIQETQYF. DNA for the CDR3: TGTGCCAGCTCACGTCTCGTTAGGGGGACAATCCAAGAGACCCAGTACTTC.

The chain employs TRBV9 and TRBJ1-2; D uncertain. The length of the CDR3 is 15 residues. From germline, CDR1 is SGDLS and CDR2 YYNGEE. The ends were cut back, 0 bases at V and 2 bases at J, with 11 bases in the middle. In DNA, the CDR3 is TGTGCCAGCAGCGTAGTAACGACACCGAACTATGGCTACACCTTC. Residues: CASSVVTTPNYGYTF.

The count of this clone is one. The chain carries TRBV15 and TRBJ2-1; 12 positions match TRBD2. V shed 6 bases and J 2 bases; nucleotides not matched to a gene: 2. CDR3 size: 15 residues. Germline-derived CDR1 and CDR2 are LNHNV and YYDKDF (reference sequence). CDR3 in amino acids: CATSRLAGAYNEQFF. The CDR3 DNA follows: TGTGCCACCAGTAGACTAGCGGGAGCCTACAATGAGCAGTTCTTC.

The rearrangement uses TRBV2 and TRBJ1-2; TRBD1 is a possible D gene (5 bases). Germline values: CDR1 SNHLY, CDR2 FYNNEI. This CDR3 comprises 13 residues. Trimming took off 6 bases at V and 5 bases at J, with 13 bases between the two ends. DNA for the CDR3: TGTGCCAGCAGGACCGCGGGGGGTTATGGCTACACCTTC. Its protein product is CASRTAGGYGYTF.

V gene TRBV25-1 combines with J gene TRBJ2-2, with TRBD1 matching 11 bases. This CDR3 contains 15 residues. With 7 bases clipped from V and 3 bases from J, the junction kept 4 bases outside the gene matches. Looked up from germline, CDR1 is MGHDK and CDR2 is SYGVNS. The CDR3 DNA follows: TGTGCCAGCAAAGGACAGGGGGCGTACACCGGGGAGCTGTTTTTT. Its translation is CASKGQGAYTGELFF.

The J gene is TRBJ1-2, the V gene TRBV6-5; 8 bases line up with TRBD1. With 6 bases clipped from V and 3 bases from J, the junction kept 6 bases outside the gene matches. The germline CDR1 and CDR2 sequences are MNHEY and SVGAGI. There are 14 residues in the CDR3. The CDR3 bases are TGTGCCAGCAGCCCCCTGACAGGGGACTATGGCTACACCTTC. It codes for CASSPLTGDYGYTF.

This clone was seen more than once but under ten times. The chain carries TRBV5-4 and TRBJ2-1, with D unclear. Looked up from germline, CDR1 is SGHNT and CDR2 is YYREEE (reference sequence). V lost 4 bases and J lost 2, with 10 bases in between. This CDR3 spans 14 amino acids. The DNA of the CDR3 is TGTGCCAGCAGCCGGTCCGGCCCCTACAATGAGCAGTTCTTC. This sequence encodes CASSRSGPYNEQFF.

This clone was seen a handful of times. V is TRBV7-9 and J is TRBJ2-5; D is perhaps TRBD1 (6 bases). V was pared by 1 base and J by 5 bases, with 11 bases between. CDR1 is SEHNR, CDR2 FQNEAQ, per germline (reference sequence). The CDR3 runs 14 residues. The DNA for the CDR3 is TGTGCCAGCAGCTTAGGGCAGGGGAGCGAGACCCAGTACTTC. Protein sequence: CASSLGQGSETQYF.

The chain employs TRBV5-4 and TRBJ2-7; 10 positions agree with TRBD2. Trimming cost V 0 bases and J 6 bases; bases outside gene matches: 0. The CDR3 covers 13 residues. Germline lookup yields CDR1 SGHNT and CDR2 YYREEE (reference sequence). This CDR3 is CASSLVAGGEQYF. As DNA, the CDR3 is TGTGCCAGCAGCTTGGTAGCGGGGGGCGAGCAGTACTTC.

J is TRBJ2-7 and V is TRBV2; 8 nucleotides line up with TRBD1. This CDR3 is built from 14 residues. Germline V CDR1 and CDR2: SNHLY, FYNNEI. J was trimmed by 3 bases and V by 5 bases; bases with no gene match: 6. The CDR3 DNA sequence: TGTGCCAGCAGTCGAGCCGGACAGGGCTACGAGCAGTACTTC. Amino acids: CASSRAGQGYEQYF.

The CDR3 spells CSVDGAGGYGYTF. Written as DNA, the CDR3 is TGCAGCGTTGACGGGGCAGGGGGGTATGGCTACACCTTC. The rearrangement uses TRBV29-1 and TRBJ1-2; 7 bases agree with TRBD1. This CDR3 is built from 13 residues. The trim removed 3 bases at V and 5 bases at J, leaving 6 bases unmatched. Germline V gene lookup returns CDR1 SQVTM and CDR2 ANQGSEA.

This clone was counted only a few times. The chain carries TRBV7-2 and TRBJ2-2; D unclear. Germline-derived CDR1 and CDR2 are SGHTA and FQGNSA. This CDR3 has 14 amino acids. V was pared by 2 bases and J by 5 bases, with 9 bases between. CDR3: CASSLMLQTGELFF. DNA for the CDR3: TGTGCCAGCAGCTTAATGTTACAGACCGGGGAGCTGTTTTTT.

This chain joins TRBV4-2 and TRBJ2-3, with D perhaps matching TRBD1 (6 bases). The CDR3 runs 12 residues. V was pared by 1 base and J by 7 bases, with 6 bases between. CDR1 LGHNA and CDR2 YNFKEQ come from the germline V gene. CDR3 region: CASSQGDNTQYF. CDR3 sequence (DNA): TGTGCCAGCAGCCAAGGGGACAATACGCAGTATTTT.

The chain uses TRBV7-2 and TRBJ1-6; D ambiguous. The ends were cut back, 0 bases at V and 4 bases at J, with 10 bases in the middle. The CDR3 consists of 16 residues. CDR1 is SGHTA, CDR2 FQGNSA, per germline. The CDR3 nucleotides read TGTGCCAGCAGCTTAGCGCGGGAAATGTATAATTCACCCCTCCACTTT. Encoded protein: CASSLAREMYNSPLHF.

The V gene is TRBV30, the J gene TRBJ2-7; possibly TRBD2 for D (7 bases). The V and J ends lost 0 bases and 2 bases respectively, with 11 bases between them. The germline CDR1 and CDR2 sequences are GTSNPN and SVGIG (reference sequence). The CDR3 totals 14 residues. CDR3: CAWSVGGAAYEQYF. Written as DNA, the CDR3 is TGTGCCTGGAGTGTTGGGGGGGCGGCCTACGAGCAGTACTTC.

The V call is TRBV30, the J call TRBJ1-5; D gene unclear. Trimming pared 3 bases from V and 1 base from J, leaving 7 bases between. The CDR3 length is 13 residues. Germline V gene data show CDR1 as GTSNPN and CDR2 as SVGIG (reference sequence). Here the CDR3 reads CAWSPQSNQPQHF. CDR3 bases: TGTGCCTGGAGCCCCCAAAGCAATCAGCCCCAGCATTTT.

This clone was counted a few times. This chain uses TRBV2 with TRBJ2-5; 7 bases map to TRBD2. Germline CDR1 SNHLY, CDR2 FYNNEI. V was clipped by 7 bases and J by 7 bases; unmatched bases: 15. The CDR3 totals 15 residues. This chain's CDR3 is CASIPQRGSGVTQYF. CDR3 coding DNA: TGTGCCAGCATCCCTCAGCGGGGTTCCGGGGTGACCCAGTACTTC. The full variable domain, in which reference TRBV2 and TRBJ2-5 provide the parts outside the CDR3, is EPEVTQTPSHQVTQMGQEVILRCVPISNHLYFYWYRQILGQKVEFLVSFYNNEISEKSEIFDDQFSVERPDGSNFTLKIRSTKLEDSAMYFCASIPQRGSGVTQYFGPGTRLLVL.

This clone showed up just a few times. V is TRBV29-1 and J is TRBJ1-1; 7 nucleotides match TRBD1. The CDR3 consists of 13 residues. V shed 7 bases and J 1 base; nucleotides not matched to a gene: 6. The germline V gene encodes CDR1 SQVTM and CDR2 ANQGSEA. The CDR3 DNA reads as TGCAGCGCCAAACAGGGGTGGAACACTGAAGCTTTCTTT. It yields the protein CSAKQGWNTEAFF.

This clone came up a few times. The chain joins TRBV28 to TRBJ2-3; no definite D call. This CDR3 is 12 amino acids long. Germline values: CDR1 MDHEN, CDR2 SYDVKM. V was cut by 10 bases and J by 4 bases, with 12 bases left in between. CDR3 nucleotides: TGTGCCACCACCAGGTGGGCAGATACGCAGTATTTT. Translating gives CATTRWADTQYF.

This chain uses TRBV7-9 with TRBJ2-3, with D perhaps matching TRBD1 or TRBD2 (5 bases each). Germline V gives CDR1 SEHNR, CDR2 FQNEAQ (reference sequence). Trimming left V 8 bases short and J 4 bases short, with 16 bases between. This CDR3 has 14 residues. The chain's CDR3 is CASARGLHPDTQYF. The DNA of the CDR3 is TGTGCCAGCGCCCGGGGCCTCCATCCAGATACGCAGTATTTT.

This clone has more than one count but fewer than ten. V usage is TRBV19 and J usage is TRBJ1-4, with D perhaps matching TRBD1 (6 bases). The length of the CDR3 is 16 residues. The V end was cut by 6 bases, the J end by 12 bases, with 26 bases between. Looked up from germline, CDR1 is LNHDA and CDR2 is SQIVND (reference sequence). As DNA, the CDR3 is TGTGCCAGTAGCGCCCTAAGGACAGTTTCAAATGAGGAACTGTTTTTT. This translates into CASSALRTVSNEELFF. Full variable domain (missing parts from reference TRBV19 and TRBJ1-4): DGGITQSPKYLFRKEGQNVTLSCEQNLNHDAMYWYRQDPGQGLRLIYYSQIVNDFQKGDIAEGYSVSREKKESFPLTVTSAQKNPTAFYLCASSALRTVSNEELFFGSGTQLSVL.

This clone came up a few times. The rearrangement joins TRBV2 to TRBJ2-7; either TRBD1 or TRBD2 may fit D (6 bases each). Deletions cut 10 bases from V and 0 bases from J, with 19 bases between. Looked up from germline, CDR1 is SNHLY and CDR2 is FYNNEI. This CDR3 has 15 amino acids. CDR3 DNA: TGTGCCAAGGGGGGAAAGTACAGCTACTCCTACGAGCAGTACTTC. Its protein product is CAKGGKYSYSYEQYF.